This T cell receptor (beta chain) is from a study of T cells in Graves' hyperthyroidism and ophthalmopathy. Germline CDR1 reads MNHNS; CDR2 reads SASEGT. This CDR3 is built from 16 residues. Unmatched junction bases numbered 10, after V lost 5 bases and J lost 2 bases. This clonotype has ten or more counts. Amplification of TCR beta CDR3 regions used RNA as the template. Initially, a first-round RT-PCR of the TCR CDR3 employed the HTBI primer set. TCRdb itself ran the multiplex PCR reads through MiXCR, one entry per CDR3 protein. The table records 390,000 or so distinct CDR3 sequences, about 14% of them present only once.

The chain links TRBV6-1 to TRBJ2-7; 9 positions agree with TRBD2. Material: blood. This clonotype was obtained from a man between 18 and 35 years old with Graves' ophthalmopathy. CDR3 DNA: TGTGCCAGCAGTTACGCGGGAGGGGAATCCCCCTACGAGCAGTACTTC. It codes for CASSYAGGESPYEQYF.